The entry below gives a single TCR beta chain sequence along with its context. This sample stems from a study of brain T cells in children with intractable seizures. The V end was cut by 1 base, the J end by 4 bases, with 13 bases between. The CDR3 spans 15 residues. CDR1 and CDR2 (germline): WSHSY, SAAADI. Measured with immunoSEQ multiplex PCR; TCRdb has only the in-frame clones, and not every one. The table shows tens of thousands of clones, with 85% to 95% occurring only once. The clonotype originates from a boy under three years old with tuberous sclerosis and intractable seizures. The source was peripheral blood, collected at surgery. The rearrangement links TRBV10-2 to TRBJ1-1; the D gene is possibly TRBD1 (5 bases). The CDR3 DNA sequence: TGCGCCAGCAGTGAGTTTCATGGCGGGGGCACTGAAGCTTTCTTT. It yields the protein CASSEFHGGGTEAFF.